This TCR beta chain was identified during a study of CD8 T cells in ankylosing spondylitis. CDR3 length: 17 residues. Trimming pared 1 base from V and 6 bases from J, leaving 22 bases between. CDR1 is LGHDT and CDR2 is YNNKEL in the germline V gene (reference sequence). Comment on this clonotype: Its antigen remains unknown.

Findings and caveats of the study: What appeared characteristic of ankylosing spondylitis blood was a TCR beta motif of eight highly homologous variants.

From the 5' RACE reads, TCRdb called clonotypes with MiXCR, one entry per CDR3 protein. The repertoire holds almost 400,000 distinct CDR3 sequences, with approximately 20% as singletons. The specimen sequenced was blood, either unsorted or a sorted T cell fraction (not recorded which). This clonotype was sampled from a male donor with ankylosing spondylitis. The V gene is TRBV3-1, the J gene TRBJ2-7; D not certain. The CDR3 DNA sequence: TGTGCCAGCAGCCAAGTGGGCCCGGGTCTCCATGCCTCCGAGCAGTACTTC. As protein: CASSQVGPGLHASEQYF.